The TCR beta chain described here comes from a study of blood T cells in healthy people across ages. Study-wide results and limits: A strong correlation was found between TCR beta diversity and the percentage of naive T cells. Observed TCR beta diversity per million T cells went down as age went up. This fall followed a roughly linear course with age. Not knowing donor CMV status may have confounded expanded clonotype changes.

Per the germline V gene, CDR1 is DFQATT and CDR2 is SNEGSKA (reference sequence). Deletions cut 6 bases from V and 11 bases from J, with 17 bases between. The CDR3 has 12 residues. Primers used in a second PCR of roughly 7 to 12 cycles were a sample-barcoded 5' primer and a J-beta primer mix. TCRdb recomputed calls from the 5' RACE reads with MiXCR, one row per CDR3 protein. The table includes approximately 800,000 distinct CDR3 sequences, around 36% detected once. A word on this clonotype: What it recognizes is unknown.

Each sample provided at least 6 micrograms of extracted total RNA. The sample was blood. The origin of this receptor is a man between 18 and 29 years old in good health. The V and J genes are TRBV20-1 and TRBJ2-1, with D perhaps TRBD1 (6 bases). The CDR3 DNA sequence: TGCAGTGCCTCCTCAGGGGTGGGGAAGCAGTTCTTC. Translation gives CSASSGVGKQFF.